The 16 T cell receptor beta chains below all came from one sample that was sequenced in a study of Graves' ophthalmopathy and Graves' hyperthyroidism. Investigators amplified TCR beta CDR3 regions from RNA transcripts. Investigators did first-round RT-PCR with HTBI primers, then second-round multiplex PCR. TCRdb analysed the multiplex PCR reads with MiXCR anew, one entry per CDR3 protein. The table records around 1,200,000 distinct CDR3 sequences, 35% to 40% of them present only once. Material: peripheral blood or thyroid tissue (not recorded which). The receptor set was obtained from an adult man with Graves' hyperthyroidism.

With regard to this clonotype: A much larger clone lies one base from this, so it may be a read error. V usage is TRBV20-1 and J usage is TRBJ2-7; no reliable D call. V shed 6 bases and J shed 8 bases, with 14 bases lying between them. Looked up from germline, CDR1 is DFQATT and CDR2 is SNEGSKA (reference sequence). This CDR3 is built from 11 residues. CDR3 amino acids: CSASRGYKQYF. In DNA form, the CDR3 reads TGCAGTGCATCGAGAGGATACAAGCAGTACTTC.

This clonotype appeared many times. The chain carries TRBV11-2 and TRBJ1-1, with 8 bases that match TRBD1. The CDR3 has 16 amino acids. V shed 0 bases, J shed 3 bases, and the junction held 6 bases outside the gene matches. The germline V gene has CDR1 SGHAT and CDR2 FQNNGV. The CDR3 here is CASSLDDWTGYTEAFF. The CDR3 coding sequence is TGTGCCAGCAGCTTAGATGATTGGACAGGGTACACTGAAGCTTTCTTT.

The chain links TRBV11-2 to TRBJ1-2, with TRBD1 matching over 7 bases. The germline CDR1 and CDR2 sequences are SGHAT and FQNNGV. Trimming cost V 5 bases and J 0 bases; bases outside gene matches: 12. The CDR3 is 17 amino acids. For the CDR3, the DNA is TGTGCCAGCAGCCCGGATCGAGACAGGGATTCTAACTATGGCTACACCTTC. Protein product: CASSPDRDRDSNYGYTF.

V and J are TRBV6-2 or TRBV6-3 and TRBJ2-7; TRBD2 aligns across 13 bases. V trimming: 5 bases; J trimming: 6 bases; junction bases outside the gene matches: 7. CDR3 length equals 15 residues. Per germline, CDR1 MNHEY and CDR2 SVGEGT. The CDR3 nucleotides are TGTGCCAGCAGTCACGGACTAGCGGGAGCTGTCGAGCAGTACTTC. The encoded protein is CASSHGLAGAVEQYF.

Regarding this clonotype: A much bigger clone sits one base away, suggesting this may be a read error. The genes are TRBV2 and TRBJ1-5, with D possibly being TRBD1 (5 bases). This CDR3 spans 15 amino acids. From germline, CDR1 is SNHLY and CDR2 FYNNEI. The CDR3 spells CASRLEGQGHQPRHF. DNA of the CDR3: TGTGCCAGCAGACTCGAGGGGCAGGGCCATCAGCCCCGGCATTTT.

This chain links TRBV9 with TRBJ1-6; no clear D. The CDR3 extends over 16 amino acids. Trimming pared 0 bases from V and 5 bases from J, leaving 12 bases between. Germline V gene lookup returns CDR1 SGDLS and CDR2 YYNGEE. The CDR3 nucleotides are TGTGCCAGCAGCGTAGGGTCCGGGATCCATAATTCACCCCTCCACTTT. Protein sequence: CASSVGSGIHNSPLHF. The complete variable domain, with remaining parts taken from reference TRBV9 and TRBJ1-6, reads DSGVTQTPKHLITATGQRVTLRCSPRSGDLSVYWYQQSLDQGLQFLIQYYNGEERAKGNILERFSAQQFPDLHSELNLSSLELGDSALYFCASSVGSGIHNSPLHFGNGTRLTVT.

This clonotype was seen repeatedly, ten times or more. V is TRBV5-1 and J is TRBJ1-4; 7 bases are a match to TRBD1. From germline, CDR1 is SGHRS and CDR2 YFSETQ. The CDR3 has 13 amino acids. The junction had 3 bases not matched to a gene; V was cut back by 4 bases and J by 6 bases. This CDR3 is CASSLGTDEKLFF. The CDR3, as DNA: TGCGCCAGCAGCCTCGGGACAGATGAAAAACTGTTTTTT.

DNA of the CDR3: TGTGCCTGGAGTACAGGGACTAGCGGACCCTACGAGCAGTACTTC. Encoded protein: CAWSTGTSGPYEQYF. This chain links TRBV30 with TRBJ2-7; 11 bases are shared with TRBD2. CDR1 is GTSNPN, CDR2 SVGIG, per germline (reference sequence). V shed 2 bases and J 2 bases; nucleotides not matched to a gene: 5. CDR3 size: 15 residues.

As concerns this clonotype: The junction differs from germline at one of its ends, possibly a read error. This chain's CDR3 is CASSASPPLSGVQPQHF. The CDR3, as DNA: TGTGCCAGCAGTGCTAGTCCGCCCCTCTCGGGGGTCCAGCCCCAGCATTTT. This rearrangement joins TRBV5-1 to TRBJ1-5; a weak D match, TRBD1 (5 bases). The CDR3 is 17 amino acids. The germline V gene encodes CDR1 SGHRS and CDR2 YFSETQ.

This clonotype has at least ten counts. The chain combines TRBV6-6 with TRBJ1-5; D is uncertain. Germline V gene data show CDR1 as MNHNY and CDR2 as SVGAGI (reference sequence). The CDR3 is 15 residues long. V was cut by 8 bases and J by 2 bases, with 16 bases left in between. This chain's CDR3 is CASREGGSGNQPQHF. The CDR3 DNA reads TGTGCCAGCCGCGAGGGAGGATCTGGCAATCAGCCCCAGCATTTT.

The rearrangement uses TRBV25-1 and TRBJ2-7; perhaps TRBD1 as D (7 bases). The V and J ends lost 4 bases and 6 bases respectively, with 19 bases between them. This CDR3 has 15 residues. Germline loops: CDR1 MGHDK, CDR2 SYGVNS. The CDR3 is CASSVGGGARREQYF. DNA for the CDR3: TGTGCCAGCAGTGTAGGAGGGGGCGCGCGGCGCGAGCAGTACTTC.

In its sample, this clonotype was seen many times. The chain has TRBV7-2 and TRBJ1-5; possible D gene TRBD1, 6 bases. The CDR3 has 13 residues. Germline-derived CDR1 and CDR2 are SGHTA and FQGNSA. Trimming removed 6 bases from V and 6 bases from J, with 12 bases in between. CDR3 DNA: TGTGCCAGCAGTTTACAGGGTTTTCAGCCCCAGCATTTT. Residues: CASSLQGFQPQHF.

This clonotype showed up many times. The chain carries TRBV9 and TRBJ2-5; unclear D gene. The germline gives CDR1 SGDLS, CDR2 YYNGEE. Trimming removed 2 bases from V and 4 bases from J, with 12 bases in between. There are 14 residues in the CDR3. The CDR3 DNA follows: TGTGCCAGCAGCGTCACTCTGGGCGGAGAGACCCAGTACTTC. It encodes CASSVTLGGETQYF.

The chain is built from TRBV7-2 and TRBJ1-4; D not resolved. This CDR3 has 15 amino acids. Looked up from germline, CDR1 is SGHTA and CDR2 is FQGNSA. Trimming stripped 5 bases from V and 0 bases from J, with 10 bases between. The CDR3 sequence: CASSRKVATNEKLFF. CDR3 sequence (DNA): TGTGCCAGCAGCAGAAAGGTTGCAACTAATGAAAAACTGTTTTTT.

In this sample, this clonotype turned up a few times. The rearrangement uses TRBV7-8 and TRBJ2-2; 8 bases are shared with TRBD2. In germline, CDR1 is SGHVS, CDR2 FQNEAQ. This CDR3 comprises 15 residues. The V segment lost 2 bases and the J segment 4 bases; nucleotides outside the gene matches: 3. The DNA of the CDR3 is TGTGCCAGCAGCTTAACGGGGGGGCGCACCGGGGAGCTGTTTTTT. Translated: CASSLTGGRTGELFF.

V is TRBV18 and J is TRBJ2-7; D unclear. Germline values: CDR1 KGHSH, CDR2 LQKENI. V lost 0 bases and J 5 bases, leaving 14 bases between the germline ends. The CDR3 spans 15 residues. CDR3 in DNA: TGTGCCAGCTCACCACCGAACCCACCAAGGAACGAGCAGTACTTC. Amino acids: CASSPPNPPRNEQYF. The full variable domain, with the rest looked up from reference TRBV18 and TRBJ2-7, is NAGVMQNPRHLVRRRGQEARLRCSPMKGHSHVYWYRQLPEEGLKFMVYLQKENIIDESGMPKERFSAEFPKEGPSILRIQQVVRGDSAAYFCASSPPNPPRNEQYFGPGTRLTVT.